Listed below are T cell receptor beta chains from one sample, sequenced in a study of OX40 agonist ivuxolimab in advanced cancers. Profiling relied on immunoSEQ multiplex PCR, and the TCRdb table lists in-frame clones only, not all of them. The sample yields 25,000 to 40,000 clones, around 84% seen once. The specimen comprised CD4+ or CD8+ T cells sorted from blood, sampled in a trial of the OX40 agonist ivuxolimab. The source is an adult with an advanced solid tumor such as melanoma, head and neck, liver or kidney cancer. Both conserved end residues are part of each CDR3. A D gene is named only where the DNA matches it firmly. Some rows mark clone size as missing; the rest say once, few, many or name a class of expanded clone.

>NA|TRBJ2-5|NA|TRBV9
TGTGCCAGCAGCGTAGTGGGGGGATGGGGAGAGACCCAGTACTTC
CASSVVGGWGETQYF
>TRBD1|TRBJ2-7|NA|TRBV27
TGTGCCAGCTCCGATCCGGGACAGGGGGAGCACGAGCAGTACTTC
CASSDPGQGEHEQYF
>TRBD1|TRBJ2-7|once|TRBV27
TGTGCCAGCAGTTTATCGTGGACAGGGCCGGACGAGCAGTACTTC
CASSLSWTGPDEQYF
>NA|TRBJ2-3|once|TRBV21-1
TGTGCCAGCAGCGGGAAGGACAGGGTGACAGATACGCAGTATTTT
CASSGKDRVTDTQYF
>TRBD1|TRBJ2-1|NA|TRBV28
TGTGCCAGCAGTTCCTTTAGAGACAGGGAGTACAATGAGCAGTTCTTC
CASSSFRDREYNEQFF
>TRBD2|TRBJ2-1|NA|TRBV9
TGTGCCAGCAGCCCTCGGGGGGGCGGAGATGAGCAGTTCTTC
CASSPRGGGDEQFF
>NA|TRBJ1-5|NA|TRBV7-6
TGTGCCAGCAGCCCCGGGGGGGGTGGTAGTCAGCCCCAGCATTTT
CASSPGGGGSQPQHF
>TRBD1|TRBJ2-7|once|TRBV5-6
TGTGCCAGCAGCCCCGGACAGGGGGCGCTCTACGAGCAGTACTTC
CASSPGQGALYEQYF
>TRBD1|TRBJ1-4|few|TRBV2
TGTGCCAGCAGTGAGAGACAGGGGATAGGAGAAAAACTGTTTTTT
CASSERQGIGEKLFF
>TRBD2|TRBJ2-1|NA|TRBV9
TGTGCCAGCAGCGTAGGAGGCCTAGCGGGTTCCAATGAGCAGTTCTTC
CASSVGGLAGSNEQFF
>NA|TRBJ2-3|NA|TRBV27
TGTGCCAGCAGCTCAGCGATGGGGACAGATACGCAGTATTTT
CASSSAMGTDTQYF
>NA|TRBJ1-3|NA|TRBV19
TGTGCCAGCAGCGGGGGCACCATATATTTT
CASSGGTIYF
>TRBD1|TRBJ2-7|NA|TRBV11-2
TGTGCCAGCAGCATGGGACAGACCTACGAGCAGTACTTC
CASSMGQTYEQYF
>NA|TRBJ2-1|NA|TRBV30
TGTGCCTGGAGTGTACAGGGTGGGAGTTATGAGCAGTTCTTC
CAWSVQGGSYEQFF
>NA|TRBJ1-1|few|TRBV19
TGTGCCAGTAGTATATCGAGTTCCATGAACACTGAAGCTTTCTTT
CASSISSSMNTEAFF
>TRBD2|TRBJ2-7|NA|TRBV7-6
TGTGCCAGCAGCTTAGAAGCGGGAAGCTCCTACGAGCAGTACTTC
CASSLEAGSSYEQYF
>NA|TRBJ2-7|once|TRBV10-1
TGCGCCAGCAGCGACACAACCCAGGTCGACGAGCAGTACTTC
CASSDTTQVDEQYF
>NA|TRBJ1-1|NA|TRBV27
TGTGCCGTTCTAGGGGGGACTGAAGCTTTCTTT
CAVLGGTEAFF
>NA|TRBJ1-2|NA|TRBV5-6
TGTGCCAGCAGCTTGGGAAATGCCTATGGCTACACCTTC
CASSLGNAYGYTF
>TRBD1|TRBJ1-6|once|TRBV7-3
TGTGCCAGCAGCTTAAATACAGGGGAAAGCTCACCCCTCCACTTT
CASSLNTGESSPLHF
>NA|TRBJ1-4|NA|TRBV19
TGTGCCAGTAGTATAGGAGAGAGAAAACTGTTTTTT
CASSIGERKLFF
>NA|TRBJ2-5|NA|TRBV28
TGTGCCAGCAGTTTCAGGGAGACCCAGTACTTC
CASSFRETQYF
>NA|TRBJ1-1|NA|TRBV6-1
TGTGCCAGCAGCACCGACGAACGAAACACTGAAGCTTTCTTT
CASSTDERNTEAFF
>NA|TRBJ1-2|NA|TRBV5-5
TGTGCCAGCAGCTTATCCGGGATAGGCTATGGCTACACCTTC
CASSLSGIGYGYTF
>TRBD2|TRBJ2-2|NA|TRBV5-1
TGCGCCAGCAGCCTGGGATTGGCTAGCGGAACCGGGGAGCTGTTTTTT
CASSLGLASGTGELFF
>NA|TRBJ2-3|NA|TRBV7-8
TGTGCCAGCAGCTTCCTAGCAGAAAGCACAGATACGCAGTATTTT
CASSFLAESTDTQYF
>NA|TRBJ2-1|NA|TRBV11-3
TGTGCCAGCAGTCCCAGGGGGGCCAATGAGCAGTTCTTC
CASSPRGANEQFF
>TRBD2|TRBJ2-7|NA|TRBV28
TGTGCCAGCAGCCCGGTCACAGGGTCACTAGCGGGAGGCCTCTCCTACGAGCAGTACTTC
CASSPVTGSLAGGLSYEQYF
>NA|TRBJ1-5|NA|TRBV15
TGTGCCACCAGCAGTCCGGTGGGCAATCAGCCCCAGCATTTT
CATSSPVGNQPQHF
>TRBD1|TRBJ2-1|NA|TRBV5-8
TGTGCCAGCAGCCGGAGGGGACAGGGGAAGGATGAGCAGTTCTTC
CASSRRGQGKDEQFF
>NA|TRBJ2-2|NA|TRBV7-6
TGTGCCAGCAGCCCCTCCGACGTTAGGGCCGGGGAGCTGTTTTTT
CASSPSDVRAGELFF
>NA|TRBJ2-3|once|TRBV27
TGTGCCAGCAGAGACCTTCTCACAGATACGCAGTATTTT
CASRDLLTDTQYF
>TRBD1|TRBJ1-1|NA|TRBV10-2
TGCGCCAGCACCAATGGGACAGGGCTGAACACTGAAGCTTTCTTT
CASTNGTGLNTEAFF
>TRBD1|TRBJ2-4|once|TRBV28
TGTGCCAGCAGAACCGGACAGGGAAAAAACATTCAGTACTTC
CASRTGQGKNIQYF
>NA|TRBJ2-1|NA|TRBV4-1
TGCGCCAGCAGCCAAGATCGGGCTATCTACAATGAGCAGTTCTTC
CASSQDRAIYNEQFF
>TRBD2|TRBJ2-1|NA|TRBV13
TGTGCCAGCAGCCCGGGACTAGCGGGACTGGGGAGCTCCTACAATGAGCAGTTCTTC
CASSPGLAGLGSSYNEQFF
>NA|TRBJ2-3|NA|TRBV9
TGTGCCAGCAGCGTAGGATCCGGACGTACGCAGTATTTT
CASSVGSGRTQYF
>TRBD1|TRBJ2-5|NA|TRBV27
TGTGCCAGCAGTTCCACCGGGACAGACAAAGAGACCCAGTACTTC
CASSSTGTDKETQYF
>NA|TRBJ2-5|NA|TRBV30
TGTGCCTGGAGCAAAGGCGTGCAAGAGACCCAGTACTTC
CAWSKGVQETQYF
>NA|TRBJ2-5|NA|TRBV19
TGTGCCAGTACGTCTCGGGCAGGGGTGTACCAAGAGACCCAGTACTTC
CASTSRAGVYQETQYF
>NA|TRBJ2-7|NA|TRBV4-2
TGTGCCAGCAGCCCGGGCCGGGGCCGAATCCTCGAGCAGTACTTC
CASSPGRGRILEQYF
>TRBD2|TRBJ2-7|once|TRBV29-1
TGCAGCGTTTCGGGGCTAGCGGGAGTCGGCGAGCAGTACTTC
CSVSGLAGVGEQYF
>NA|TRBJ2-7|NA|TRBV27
TGTGCCAGCAGTTTAGGGGGCGAGAGTCCCTACGAGCAGTACTTC
CASSLGGESPYEQYF
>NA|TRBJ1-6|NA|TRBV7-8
TGTGCCAGCAGCGACGGGGGCAGGGCTAATTCACCCCTCCACTTT
CASSDGGRANSPLHF
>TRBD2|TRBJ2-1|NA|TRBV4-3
TGCGCCAGCAGCCAAGATGGCGGGGGGCCCCTCAATGAGCAGTTCTTC
CASSQDGGGPLNEQFF